These 28 T cell receptor beta chains share one sample of origin, sequenced in a study of patients and donors after allogeneic stem cell transplantation. TCRdb itself ran the RT-PCR reads through MiXCR, one entry per CDR3 protein. The table lists 150,000 or so distinct CDR3 sequences, 24% of them singletons. The source material was blood, either unsorted or a sorted T cell fraction (not recorded which). Receptor source: a human donor who was either an allogeneic HSCT recipient or a stem cell or donor lymphocyte infusion donor (not recorded which). It is not recorded whose cells these are; they may come from a transplant donor.

In this sample, this clonotype turned up a few times. This chain connects TRBV20-1 to TRBJ1-5; 7 bases are shared with TRBD1. Germline loops: CDR1 DFQATT, CDR2 SNEGSKA (reference sequence). J lost 5 bases, V lost 5 bases, and 9 bases had no gene match. The CDR3 spans 14 residues. This CDR3 is CSARDNRGYQPQHF. CDR3 DNA: TGCAGTGCTCGGGACAACAGGGGTTATCAGCCCCAGCATTTT.

This chain joins TRBV3-1 and TRBJ2-2, with 12 bases identical to TRBD2. CDR3 size: 19 residues. J was trimmed by 1 base and V by 1 base; bases with no gene match: 7. The germline gives CDR1 LGHDT, CDR2 YNNKEL (reference sequence). The CDR3 protein is CASSQVRTSGVWNTGELFF. The CDR3 DNA reads TGTGCCAGCAGCCAAGTCCGGACTAGCGGGGTCTGGAACACCGGGGAGCTGTTTTTT.

This clonotype was found many times. V gene TRBV7-9 combines with J gene TRBJ1-1; TRBD1 matches 7 bases. The V segment lost 8 bases and the J segment 3 bases; nucleotides outside the gene matches: 12. The CDR3 runs to 15 residues. Germline CDR1 SEHNR, CDR2 FQNEAQ (reference sequence). The CDR3 here is CASSTGDPLYTEAFF. The CDR3 DNA follows: TGTGCCAGCTCTACAGGGGACCCGTTGTACACTGAAGCTTTCTTT.

The V gene is TRBV27, the J gene TRBJ2-1, with 13 bases that match TRBD2. CDR1 MNHEY and CDR2 SMNVEV come from the germline V gene (reference sequence). With 4 bases clipped from V and 0 bases from J, the junction kept 12 bases outside the gene matches. The CDR3 runs 20 residues. CDR3 DNA sequence: TGTGCCAGCAGTTCCACGAAGACTAGCGGGGGGTTTAGCTCCTACAATGAGCAGTTCTTC. This codes for CASSSTKTSGGFSSYNEQFF.

CDR3 loop: CASSPLGGRGGDTQYF. The CDR3 DNA reads as TGTGCCAGCAGCCCGCTCGGCGGGAGAGGTGGAGATACGCAGTATTTT. The chain combines TRBV3-1 with TRBJ2-3; TRBD2 matches at 7 bases. Looked up from germline, CDR1 is LGHDT and CDR2 is YNNKEL (reference sequence). The ends lost 4 bases at V and 5 bases at J; junction bases unmatched: 12. This CDR3 spans 16 amino acids.

Note on this clonotype: A much larger clone is a single base away; this may be a read error. This chain connects TRBV7-6 to TRBJ1-1; D gene ambiguous. The CDR3 has 11 residues. Trimming stripped 5 bases from V and 2 bases from J, with 3 bases between. Per germline, CDR1 SGHVS and CDR2 FNYEAQ. The CDR3 loop reads CASSDNTEAFF. Here the CDR3 DNA reads TGTGCCAGCAGCGATAACACTGAAGCTTTCTTT. Full variable domain (rest looked up from reference TRBV7-6 and TRBJ1-1): GAGVSQSPRYKVTKRGQDVALRCDPISGHVSLYWYRQALGQGPEFLTYFNYEAQQDKSGLPNDRFSAERPEGSISTLTIQRTEQRDSAMYRCASSDNTEAFFGQGTRLTVV.

This clonotype was observed a handful of times. This chain uses TRBV5-1 with TRBJ2-1; 11 positions match TRBD1. The CDR3 is made up of 15 amino acids. V was pared by 6 bases and J by 1 base, with 3 bases of the junction left unmatched. CDR1 is SGHRS, CDR2 YFSETQ, per germline. CDR3 nucleotides: TGCGCCAGCACCGGGACAGGGGGGTCCTACAATGAGCAGTTCTTC. Amino acid sequence: CASTGTGGSYNEQFF.

This clonotype was counted between two and nine times. The J gene is TRBJ2-3, the V gene TRBV5-6; D is possibly TRBD1 (5 bases). The germline CDR1 and CDR2 sequences are SGHDT and YYEEEE. V was shortened by 7 bases and J by 4 bases, with 19 bases between the two germline ends. The CDR3 runs to 15 residues. The CDR3 spells CASGPWGTGADTQYF. CDR3 DNA sequence: TGTGCCAGCGGGCCGTGGGGCACTGGGGCAGATACGCAGTATTTT.

The J gene is TRBJ1-2, the V gene TRBV28, with D unclear. The V gene lost 1 base and the J gene lost 5 bases, with 11 bases spanning the gap. The CDR3 length is 14 residues. Germline CDR1 reads MDHEN; CDR2 reads SYDVKM. This CDR3 reads CASSLFGGEYGYTF. CDR3 coding DNA: TGTGCCAGCAGTTTATTCGGCGGAGAGTATGGCTACACCTTC.

With regard to this clonotype: One end of the junction varies from germline; a read error may be responsible. This chain uses TRBV7-8 with TRBJ1-1; D ambiguous. Germline loops: CDR1 SGHVS, CDR2 FQNEAQ. The CDR3 has 13 residues. The CDR3 loop is CSSSLTVTTEAFF. The CDR3 nucleotides read TGTTCCAGCAGCCTAACAGTGACTACTGAAGCTTTCTTT.

The rearrangement links TRBV7-2 to TRBJ2-5; maybe TRBD2 (7 bases). The CDR3 is made up of 15 amino acids. Germline V gene data show CDR1 as SGHTA and CDR2 as FQGNSA. Trimming removed 7 bases from V and 1 base from J, with 16 bases in between. The CDR3 reads CASNSGGYGQETQYF. CDR3 nucleotide sequence: TGTGCCAGCAACTCGGGGGGCTACGGCCAAGAGACCCAGTACTTC.

This clonotype was counted between two and nine times. The chain employs TRBV15 and TRBJ2-3; no clear D gene. Trimming left V 7 bases short and J 0 bases short, with 14 bases between. The CDR3 contains 15 residues. Germline V gives CDR1 LNHNV, CDR2 YYDKDF (reference sequence). This CDR3 is CATNPRRSSTDTQYF. DNA of the CDR3: TGTGCCACCAATCCGCGTCGGAGTAGCACAGATACGCAGTATTTT.

There are many counts of this clonotype. This chain joins TRBV29-1 and TRBJ1-2; D is uncertain. The germline V gene has CDR1 SQVTM and CDR2 ANQGSEA. The CDR3 extends over 13 amino acids. The V and J ends lost 3 bases and 0 bases respectively, with 8 bases between them. The CDR3 bases are TGCAGCGTTGAGGTCTACTCTAACTATGGCTACACCTTC. It translates to CSVEVYSNYGYTF.

This clonotype showed up just a few times. The V and J genes are TRBV28 and TRBJ2-7, with D tentatively TRBD1 (5 bases). Germline V gives CDR1 MDHEN, CDR2 SYDVKM. V dropped 5 bases and J dropped 1 base, with 12 bases sitting between them. The CDR3 length is 14 residues. The CDR3 DNA reads TGTGCCAGCAGTCCTCCGGACAAGTCCTACGAGCAGTACTTC. This codes for CASSPPDKSYEQYF.

The V and J genes are TRBV5-1 and TRBJ2-3, with no clear D. The CDR3 runs to 15 residues. The germline CDR1 and CDR2 sequences are SGHRS and YFSETQ. V lost 0 bases and J 2 bases, leaving 10 bases between the germline ends. As DNA, the CDR3 is TGCGCCAGCAGCTTGGAGGGAAACCCCACAGATACGCAGTATTTT. It codes for CASSLEGNPTDTQYF.

The DNA for the CDR3 is TGCAGCGTTGCCGGGCAGGCCAGCTATGGCTACACCTTC. This translates into CSVAGQASYGYTF. V gene TRBV29-1 combines with J gene TRBJ1-2; D unclear. Between the trimmed V and J ends, which lost 4 bases and 4 bases, there was a span of 13 bases. The CDR3 is 13 amino acids. Germline values: CDR1 SQVTM, CDR2 ANQGSEA.

The CDR3: CSASPTAGGTGYTF. CDR3 DNA: TGCAGTGCTAGCCCCACCGCAGGGGGCACTGGCTACACCTTC. This chain joins TRBV20-1 and TRBJ1-2; 8 bases agree with TRBD1. J lost 7 bases, V lost 3 bases, and 10 bases had no gene match. The length of the CDR3 is 14 residues. Per germline, CDR1 DFQATT and CDR2 SNEGSKA (reference sequence).

The chain joins TRBV7-9 to TRBJ2-1, with D possibly TRBD2 on 5 matching bases. The V end lost 5 bases, the J end lost 0 bases, and 14 bases lay between the germline ends. Germline loops: CDR1 SEHNR, CDR2 FQNEAQ (reference sequence). The length of the CDR3 is 16 residues. This CDR3 reads CASSPPLGSSYNEQFF. The CDR3 nucleotides read TGTGCCAGCAGCCCCCCACTAGGGAGCTCCTACAATGAGCAGTTCTTC.

The chain has TRBV4-1 and TRBJ2-4; D remains unclear. The CDR3 has 15 amino acids. Germline loops: CDR1 MGHRA, CDR2 YSYEKL. Trimming cost V 4 bases and J 8 bases, with 18 bases left between them. CDR3 DNA: TGCGCCAGCAGCCCACCAAATGGACCTAGAGACATTCAGTACTTC. It encodes CASSPPNGPRDIQYF.

V is TRBV10-3 and J is TRBJ2-3; 9 bases align to TRBD2. Unmatched junction bases numbered 13, after V lost 8 bases and J lost 4 bases. CDR3 length equals 16 residues. Germline assignment: CDR1 ENHRY and CDR2 SYGVKD. The CDR3 loop reads CAIGGTSFRAADTQYF. CDR3 DNA sequence: TGTGCCATCGGGGGGACTAGCTTCCGGGCGGCAGATACGCAGTATTTT.

This clonotype was counted between two and nine times. CDR3: CSVEDWQGNEQFF. The CDR3 bases are TGCAGCGTTGAAGACTGGCAGGGCAATGAGCAGTTCTTC. The rearrangement uses TRBV29-1 and TRBJ2-1; D perhaps matches TRBD1 (5 bases). CDR1 is SQVTM and CDR2 is ANQGSEA in the germline V gene. V was cut by 0 bases and J by 6 bases, with 9 bases left in between. The CDR3 covers 13 residues.

V gene TRBV20-1 combines with J gene TRBJ2-2; D possibly corresponds to TRBD1 (5 bases). Germline V gene data show CDR1 as DFQATT and CDR2 as SNEGSKA (reference sequence). Deletions cut 0 bases from V and 1 base from J, with 6 bases between. This CDR3 region has 14 residues. CDR3 sequence reads: CSARDQGNTGELFF. CDR3 in DNA: TGCAGTGCTAGAGATCAGGGGAACACCGGGGAGCTGTTTTTT.

The gene calls are TRBV7-6 and TRBJ2-5; the D is unclear. Germline V gene data show CDR1 as SGHVS and CDR2 as FNYEAQ. The CDR3 extends over 13 amino acids. V was shortened by 4 bases and J by 1 base, with 7 bases between the two germline ends. CDR3 nucleotides: TGTGCCAGCAGCTGGGAATCCCAAGAGACCCAGTACTTC. This codes for CASSWESQETQYF.

The chain employs TRBV10-3 and TRBJ1-1, with TRBD1 matching over 8 bases. Germline lookup yields CDR1 ENHRY and CDR2 SYGVKD. This CDR3 has 15 residues. V was pared by 1 base and J by 5 bases, with 6 bases of the junction left unmatched. The CDR3 region is CAISEFYRGGTEAFF. The CDR3, as DNA: TGTGCCATCAGTGAGTTTTACAGGGGGGGGACTGAAGCTTTCTTT.

This clonotype was seen only a few times. The V and J genes are TRBV20-1 and TRBJ1-2; TRBD1 aligns across 7 bases. CDR1 and CDR2 (germline): DFQATT, SNEGSKA (reference sequence). J gave up 5 bases and V 4 bases, and 10 bases lay outside the gene matches. The CDR3 is 14 residues long. CDR3 sequence (DNA): TGCAGTGCTACATCCACCGGGACAGCTTATGGCTACACCTTC. Translation: CSATSTGTAYGYTF.

The genes are TRBV28 and TRBJ1-1; perhaps TRBD1 as D (6 bases). Germline V gives CDR1 MDHEN, CDR2 SYDVKM. The CDR3 runs 14 residues. V lost 8 bases and J lost 4, with 17 bases in between. CDR3 in amino acids: CASGLTGLITEAFF. The DNA of the CDR3 is TGTGCCAGCGGGTTGACAGGTCTTATCACTGAAGCTTTCTTT.

This clonotype has more than one count but fewer than ten. The genes are TRBV29-1 and TRBJ1-1; D is unclear. This CDR3 region has 11 residues. The germline V and J ends were trimmed by 8 bases and 3 bases, with 10 bases remaining between them. Germline V gene sequence: CDR1 SQVTM, CDR2 ANQGSEA. In DNA form, the CDR3 reads TGCAGCCTTGGGGAATACACTGAAGCTTTCTTT. Translated: CSLGEYTEAFF. The complete variable domain, with remaining parts taken from reference TRBV29-1 and TRBJ1-1, reads SAVISQKPSRDICQRGTSLTIQCQVDSQVTMMFWYRQQPGQSLTLIATANQGSEATYESGFVIDKFPISRPNLTFSTLTVSNMSPEDSSIYLCSLGEYTEAFFGQGTRLTVV.

This clonotype has at least ten counts. This chain links TRBV27 with TRBJ1-2, with D perhaps TRBD1 (5 bases). V lost 0 bases and J 1 base, leaving 12 bases between the germline ends. The CDR3 has 16 amino acids. Germline CDR1 reads MNHEY; CDR2 reads SMNVEV (reference sequence). The CDR3 nucleotides read TGTGCCAGCAGTTTATCGGTAGGACACCGTAACTATGGCTACACCTTC. This codes for CASSLSVGHRNYGYTF.